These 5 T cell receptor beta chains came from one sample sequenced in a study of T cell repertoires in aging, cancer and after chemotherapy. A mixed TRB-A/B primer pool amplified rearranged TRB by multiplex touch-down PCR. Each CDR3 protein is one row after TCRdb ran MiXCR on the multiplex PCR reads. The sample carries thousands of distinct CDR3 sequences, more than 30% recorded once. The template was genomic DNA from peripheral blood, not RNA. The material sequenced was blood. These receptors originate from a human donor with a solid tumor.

The chain's CDR3 is CASSFPGSEQFF. CDR3 sequence (DNA): TGTGCCAGCAGCTTCCCAGGGTCTGAGCAGTTCTTC. The V call is TRBV13, the J call TRBJ2-1; the D gene is possibly TRBD1 (5 bases). The CDR3 runs 12 residues. Germline V gene sequence: CDR1 PRHDT, CDR2 FYEKMQ (reference sequence). V was shortened by 3 bases and J by 9 bases, with 9 bases between the two germline ends.

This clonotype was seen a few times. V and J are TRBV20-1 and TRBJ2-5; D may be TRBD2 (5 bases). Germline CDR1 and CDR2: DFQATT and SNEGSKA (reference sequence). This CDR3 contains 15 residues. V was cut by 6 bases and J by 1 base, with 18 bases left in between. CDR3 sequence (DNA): TGCAGTGCACCAGCGGCGGTTGAACCCCAAGAGACCCAGTACTTC. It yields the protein CSAPAAVEPQETQYF.

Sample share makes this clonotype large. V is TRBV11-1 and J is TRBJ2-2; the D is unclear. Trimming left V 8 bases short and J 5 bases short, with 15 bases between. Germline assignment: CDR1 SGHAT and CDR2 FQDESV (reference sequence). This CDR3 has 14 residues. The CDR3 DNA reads TGTGCCAGCCGATTGGCCCTCTCGACCGGGGAGCTGTTTTTT. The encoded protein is CASRLALSTGELFF.

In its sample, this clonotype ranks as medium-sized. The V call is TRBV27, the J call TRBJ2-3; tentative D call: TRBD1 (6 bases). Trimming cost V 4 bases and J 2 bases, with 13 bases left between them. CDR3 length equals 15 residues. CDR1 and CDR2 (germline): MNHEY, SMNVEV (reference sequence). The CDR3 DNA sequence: TGTGCCAGCAGTTGGTCAGGGGCTTTCACAGATACGCAGTATTTT. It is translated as CASSWSGAFTDTQYF.

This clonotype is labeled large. CDR3 residues: CSVLGGTGSSYEQYF. In DNA, the CDR3 is TGCAGTGTCCTAGGTGGGACAGGGAGCTCCTACGAGCAGTACTTC. The chain links TRBV29-1 to TRBJ2-7; TRBD1 aligns across 9 bases. CDR3 length equals 15 residues. Germline CDR1 reads SQVTM; CDR2 reads ANQGSEA.